This T cell receptor (beta chain) was obtained from a study of T cell responses to AZD1222 COVID-19 vaccine. The V gene's germline CDR1 is GTSNPN and CDR2 SVGIG (reference sequence). Trimming stripped 2 bases from V and 0 bases from J, with 5 bases between. This CDR3 is built from 13 residues. The protocol was immunoSEQ multiplex PCR, while the TCRdb copy is restricted to in-frame clones and leaves out a portion. Among around 78,000 clones listed, roughly 90% were seen once. This specimen consisted of peripheral blood, obtained 28 days after the second AZD1222 dose. This clonotype was obtained from an adult who received the AZD1222 COVID-19 vaccine. The chain recombines TRBV30 with TRBJ1-3; no clear D gene. CDR3 sequence reads: CAWSLLSGNTIYF. The CDR3 nucleotides are TGTGCCTGGAGTCTGCTCTCTGGAAACACCATATATTTT. The full variable domain, its missing parts supplied by reference TRBV30 and TRBJ1-3, is SQTIHQWPATLVQPVGSPLSLECTVEGTSNPNLYWYRQAAGRGLQLLFYSVGIGQISSEVPQNLSASRPQDRQFILSSKKLLLSDSGFYLCAWSLLSGNTIYFGEGSWLTVV.